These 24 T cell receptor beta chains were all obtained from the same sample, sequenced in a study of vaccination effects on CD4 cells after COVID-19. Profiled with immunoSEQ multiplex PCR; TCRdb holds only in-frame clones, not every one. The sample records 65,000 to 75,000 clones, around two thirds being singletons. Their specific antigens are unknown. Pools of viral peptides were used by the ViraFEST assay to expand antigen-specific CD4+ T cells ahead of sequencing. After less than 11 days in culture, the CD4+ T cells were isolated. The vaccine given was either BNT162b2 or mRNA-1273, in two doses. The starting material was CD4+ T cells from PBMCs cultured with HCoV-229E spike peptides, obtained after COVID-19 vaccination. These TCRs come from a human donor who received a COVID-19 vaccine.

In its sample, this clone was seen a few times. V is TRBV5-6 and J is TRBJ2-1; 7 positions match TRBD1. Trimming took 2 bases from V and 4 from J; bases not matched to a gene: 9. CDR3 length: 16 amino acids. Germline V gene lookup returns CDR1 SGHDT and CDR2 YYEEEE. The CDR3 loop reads CASSLTGANLYNEQFF. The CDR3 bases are TGTGCCAGCAGCTTAACAGGGGCGAATCTGTACAATGAGCAGTTCTTC. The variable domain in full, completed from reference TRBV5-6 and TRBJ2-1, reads DAGVTQSPTHLIKTRGQQVTLRCSPKSGHDTVSWYQQALGQGPQFIFQYYEEEERQRGNFPDRFSGHQFPNYSSELNVNALLLGDSALYLCASSLTGANLYNEQFFGPGTRLTVL.

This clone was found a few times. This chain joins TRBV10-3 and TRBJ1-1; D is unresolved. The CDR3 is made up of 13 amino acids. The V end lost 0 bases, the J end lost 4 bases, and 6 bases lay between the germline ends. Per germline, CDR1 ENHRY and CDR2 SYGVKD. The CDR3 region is CAISESGSTEAFF. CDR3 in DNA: TGTGCCATCAGTGAGTCAGGGAGCACTGAAGCTTTCTTT.

In DNA form, the CDR3 reads TGTGCCACCCAGTTTAGAGTGGGCTCCTACGAGCAGTACGTC. It is translated as CATQFRVGSYEQYV. V is TRBV27 and J is TRBJ2-7; D is unresolved. Germline V CDR1 and CDR2: MNHEY, SMNVEV (reference sequence). The V and J ends lost 10 bases and 0 bases respectively, with 16 bases between them. The CDR3 has 14 amino acids.

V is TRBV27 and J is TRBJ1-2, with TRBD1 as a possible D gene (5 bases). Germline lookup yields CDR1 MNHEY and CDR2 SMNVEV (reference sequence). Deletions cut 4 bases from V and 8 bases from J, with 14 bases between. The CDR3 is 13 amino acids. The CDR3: CASSSDGTMGYTF. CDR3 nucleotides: TGTGCCAGCAGTTCGGACGGGACTATGGGCTACACCTTC.

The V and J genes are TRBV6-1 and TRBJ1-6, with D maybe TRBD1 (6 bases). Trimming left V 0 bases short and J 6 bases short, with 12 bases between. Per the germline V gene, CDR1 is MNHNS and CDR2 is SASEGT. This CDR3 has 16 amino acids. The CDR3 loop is CASSEARTVGNSPLHF. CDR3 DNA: TGTGCCAGCAGTGAAGCCCGGACAGTGGGTAATTCACCCCTCCACTTT.

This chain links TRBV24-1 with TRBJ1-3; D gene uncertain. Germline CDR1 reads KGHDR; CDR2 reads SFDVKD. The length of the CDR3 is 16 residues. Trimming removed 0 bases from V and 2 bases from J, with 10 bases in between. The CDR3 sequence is CATSDLTVITGNTIYF. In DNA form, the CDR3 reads TGTGCCACCAGTGATTTGACCGTAATTACTGGAAACACCATATATTTT.

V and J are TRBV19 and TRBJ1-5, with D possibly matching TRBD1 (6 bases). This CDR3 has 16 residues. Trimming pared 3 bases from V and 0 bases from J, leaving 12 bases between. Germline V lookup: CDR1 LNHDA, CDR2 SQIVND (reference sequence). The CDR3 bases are TGTGCCAGTAGTATCCCCAGGGGACCTAGCAATCAGCCCCAGCATTTT. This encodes CASSIPRGPSNQPQHF.

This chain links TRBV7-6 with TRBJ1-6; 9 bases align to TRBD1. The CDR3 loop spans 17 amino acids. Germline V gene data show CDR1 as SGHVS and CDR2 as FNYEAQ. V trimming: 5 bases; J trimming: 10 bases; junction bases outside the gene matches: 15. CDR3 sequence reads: CASSPRGGTGSVSPLHF. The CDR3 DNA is TGTGCCAGCAGCCCTCGAGGTGGGACAGGGAGTGTGTCACCCCTCCACTTT.

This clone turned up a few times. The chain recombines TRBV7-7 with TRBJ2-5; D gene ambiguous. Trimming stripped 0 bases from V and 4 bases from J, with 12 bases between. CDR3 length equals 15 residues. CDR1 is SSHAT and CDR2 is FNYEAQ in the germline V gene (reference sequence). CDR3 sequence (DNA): TGTGCCAGCAGCTTAGCGCTGGCTTTGGGAGAGACCCAGTACTTC. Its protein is CASSLALALGETQYF.

The CDR3 sequence is CASSIYGGGDSNQPQHF. CDR3 DNA sequence: TGTGCCAGTAGTATTTACGGCGGAGGTGATAGCAATCAGCCCCAGCATTTT. The V gene is TRBV19, the J gene TRBJ1-5, with unresolved D. In germline, CDR1 is LNHDA, CDR2 SQIVND (reference sequence). The CDR3 totals 17 residues. Trimming took off 3 bases at V and 0 bases at J, with 15 bases between the two ends.

Written as DNA, the CDR3 is TGCGCCAGCAGCGACTCGGGGGGGAGATATAGCAATCAGCCCCAGCATTTT. Encoded protein: CASSDSGGRYSNQPQHF. V and J are TRBV10-2 and TRBJ1-5; the D gene is possibly TRBD1 (5 bases). V lost 6 bases and J lost 0, with 18 bases in between. The CDR3 extends over 17 amino acids. The germline gives CDR1 WSHSY, CDR2 SAAADI.

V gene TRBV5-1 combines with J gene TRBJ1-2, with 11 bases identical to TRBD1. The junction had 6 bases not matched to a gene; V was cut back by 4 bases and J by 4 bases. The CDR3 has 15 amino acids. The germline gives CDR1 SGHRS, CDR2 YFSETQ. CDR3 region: CASSPDRGRLYGYTF. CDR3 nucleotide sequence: TGCGCCAGCAGCCCGGACAGGGGGCGACTCTATGGCTACACCTTC.

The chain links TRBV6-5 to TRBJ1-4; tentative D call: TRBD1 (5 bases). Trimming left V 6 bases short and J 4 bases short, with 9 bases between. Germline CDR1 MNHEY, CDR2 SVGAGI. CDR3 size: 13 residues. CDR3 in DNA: TGTGCCAGCAGGAGACAGCTTAATGAAAAACTGTTTTTT. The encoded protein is CASRRQLNEKLFF.

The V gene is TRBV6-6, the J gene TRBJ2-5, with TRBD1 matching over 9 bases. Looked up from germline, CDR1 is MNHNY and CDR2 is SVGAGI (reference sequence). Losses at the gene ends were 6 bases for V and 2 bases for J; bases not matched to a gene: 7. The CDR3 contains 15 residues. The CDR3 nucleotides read TGTGCCAGCAGCCGAGGGACAGGGCTACAAGAGACCCAGTACTTC. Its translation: CASSRGTGLQETQYF.

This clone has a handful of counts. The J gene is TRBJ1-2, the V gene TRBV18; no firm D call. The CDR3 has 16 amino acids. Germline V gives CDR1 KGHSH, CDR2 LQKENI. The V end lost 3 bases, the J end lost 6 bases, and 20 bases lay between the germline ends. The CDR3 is CASSPTNQVSPHGYTF. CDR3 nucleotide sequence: TGTGCCAGCTCACCGACGAACCAGGTGTCTCCTCATGGCTACACCTTC.

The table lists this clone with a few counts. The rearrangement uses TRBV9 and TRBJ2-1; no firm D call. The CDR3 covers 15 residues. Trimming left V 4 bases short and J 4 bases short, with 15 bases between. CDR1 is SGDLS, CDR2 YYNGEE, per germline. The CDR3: CASSFASSLYNEQFF. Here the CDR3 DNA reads TGTGCCAGCAGCTTCGCTTCCTCATTGTACAATGAGCAGTTCTTC.

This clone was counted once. CDR3 DNA sequence: TGTGCCAGCAGCCAATTATCCTACGAGCAGTACGTC. Its protein is CASSQLSYEQYV. The V and J genes are TRBV7-8 and TRBJ2-7, with unresolved D. Trimming took 5 bases from V and 1 from J, leaving 6 bases between them. CDR3 size: 12 residues. Germline V gives CDR1 SGHVS, CDR2 FQNEAQ.

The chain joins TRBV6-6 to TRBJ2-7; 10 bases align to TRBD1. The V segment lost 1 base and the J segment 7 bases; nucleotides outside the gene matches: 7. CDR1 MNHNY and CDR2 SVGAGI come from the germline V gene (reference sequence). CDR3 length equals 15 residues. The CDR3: CASSYYPGQGREQYV. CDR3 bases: TGTGCCAGCAGTTACTATCCGGGACAGGGGAGGGAGCAGTACGTC.

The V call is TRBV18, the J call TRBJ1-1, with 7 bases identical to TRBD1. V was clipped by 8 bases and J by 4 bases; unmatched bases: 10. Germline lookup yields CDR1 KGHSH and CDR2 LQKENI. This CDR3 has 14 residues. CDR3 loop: CASERTGESTEAFF. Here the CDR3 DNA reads TGTGCCAGCGAACGGACAGGAGAGAGCACTGAAGCTTTCTTT.

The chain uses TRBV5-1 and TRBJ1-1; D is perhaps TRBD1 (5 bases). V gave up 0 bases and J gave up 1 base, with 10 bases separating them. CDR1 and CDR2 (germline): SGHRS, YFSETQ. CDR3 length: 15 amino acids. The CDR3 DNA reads TGCGCCAGCAGCTTGGTAGGGGCCGGGAACACTGAAGCTTTCTTT. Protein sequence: CASSLVGAGNTEAFF.

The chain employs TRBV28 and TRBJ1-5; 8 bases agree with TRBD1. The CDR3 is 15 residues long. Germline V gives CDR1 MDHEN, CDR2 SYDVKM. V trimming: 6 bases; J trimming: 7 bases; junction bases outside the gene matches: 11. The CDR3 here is CASSIPQGVRQPQHF. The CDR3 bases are TGTGCCAGCAGCATACCACAGGGGGTCCGGCAGCCCCAGCATTTT.

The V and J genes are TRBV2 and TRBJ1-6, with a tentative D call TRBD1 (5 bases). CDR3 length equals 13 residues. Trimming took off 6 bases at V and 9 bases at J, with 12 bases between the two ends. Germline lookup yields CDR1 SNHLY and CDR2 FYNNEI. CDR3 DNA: TGTGCCAGCAGGGCCGGGGGGAGTTCACCCCTCCACTTT. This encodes CASRAGGSSPLHF.

The CDR3 loop reads CASSPPGLRNTEAFF. The CDR3 DNA is TGTGCCAGCAGTCCGCCGGGGTTGCGGAACACTGAAGCTTTCTTT. The chain couples TRBV2 to TRBJ1-1; D remains ambiguous. V dropped 5 bases and J dropped 1 base, with 14 bases sitting between them. The CDR3 runs 15 residues. In germline, CDR1 is SNHLY, CDR2 FYNNEI.

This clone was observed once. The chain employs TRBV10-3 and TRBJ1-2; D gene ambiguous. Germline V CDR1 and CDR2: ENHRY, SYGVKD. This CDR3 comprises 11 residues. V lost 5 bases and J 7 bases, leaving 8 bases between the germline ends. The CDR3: CAISSNFGYTF. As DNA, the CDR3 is TGTGCCATCAGTTCCAATTTTGGCTACACCTTC.